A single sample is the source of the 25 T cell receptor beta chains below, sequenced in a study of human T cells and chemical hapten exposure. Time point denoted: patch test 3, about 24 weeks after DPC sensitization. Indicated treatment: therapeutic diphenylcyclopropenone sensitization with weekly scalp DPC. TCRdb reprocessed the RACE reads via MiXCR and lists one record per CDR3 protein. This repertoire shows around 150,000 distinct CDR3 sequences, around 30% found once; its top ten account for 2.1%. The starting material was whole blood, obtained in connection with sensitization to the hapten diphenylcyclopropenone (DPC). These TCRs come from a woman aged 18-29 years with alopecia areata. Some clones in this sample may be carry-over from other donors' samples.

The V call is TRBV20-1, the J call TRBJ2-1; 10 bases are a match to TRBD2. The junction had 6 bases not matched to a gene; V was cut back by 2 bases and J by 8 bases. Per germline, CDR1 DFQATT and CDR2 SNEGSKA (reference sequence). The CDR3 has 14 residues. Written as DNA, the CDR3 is TGCAGTGCTAGAAGCGGGAGGGTTCTCGATGAGCAGTTCTTC. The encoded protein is CSARSGRVLDEQFF.

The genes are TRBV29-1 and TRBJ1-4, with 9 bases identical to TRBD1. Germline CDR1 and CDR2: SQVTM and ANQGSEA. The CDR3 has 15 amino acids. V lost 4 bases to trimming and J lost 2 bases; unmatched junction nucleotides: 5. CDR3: CSVGDRVATNEKLFF. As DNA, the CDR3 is TGCAGCGTTGGGGACAGGGTTGCGACTAATGAAAAACTGTTTTTT.

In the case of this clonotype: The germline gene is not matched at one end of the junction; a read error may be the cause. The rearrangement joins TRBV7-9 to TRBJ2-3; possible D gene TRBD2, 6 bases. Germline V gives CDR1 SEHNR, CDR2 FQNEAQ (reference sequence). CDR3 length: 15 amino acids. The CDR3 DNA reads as TGTGTCAGCAGCCCCCGGGTAGCGGCCACAGATACGCAGTATTTT. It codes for CVSSPRVAATDTQYF.

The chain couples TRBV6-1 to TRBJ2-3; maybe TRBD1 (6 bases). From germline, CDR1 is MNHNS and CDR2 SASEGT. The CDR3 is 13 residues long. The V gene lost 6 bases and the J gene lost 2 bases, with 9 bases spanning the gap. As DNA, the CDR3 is TGTGCCAGCAGGGGACAAAACACAGATACGCAGTATTTT. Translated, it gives CASRGQNTDTQYF.

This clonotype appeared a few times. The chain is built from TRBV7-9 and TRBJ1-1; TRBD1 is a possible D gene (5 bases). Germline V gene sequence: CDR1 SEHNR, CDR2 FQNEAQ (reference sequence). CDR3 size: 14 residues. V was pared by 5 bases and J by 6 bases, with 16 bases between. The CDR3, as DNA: TGTGCCAGCAGCCCGGGACTTCCGTTGGCTGAAGCTTTCTTT. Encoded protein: CASSPGLPLAEAFF. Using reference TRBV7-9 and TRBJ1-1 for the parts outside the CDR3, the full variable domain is DTGVSQNPRHKITKRGQNVTFRCDPISEHNRLYWYRQTLGQGPEFLTYFQNEAQLEKSRLLSDRFSAERPKGSFSTLEIQRTEQGDSAMYLCASSPGLPLAEAFFGQGTRLTVV.

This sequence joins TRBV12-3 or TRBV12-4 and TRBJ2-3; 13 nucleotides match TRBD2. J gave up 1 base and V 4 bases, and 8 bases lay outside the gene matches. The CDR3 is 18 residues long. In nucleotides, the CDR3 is TGTGCCAGCAGTTCCTCTTCAACTAGCGGGGGGGGCACAGATACGCAGTATTTT. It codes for CASSSSSTSGGGTDTQYF.

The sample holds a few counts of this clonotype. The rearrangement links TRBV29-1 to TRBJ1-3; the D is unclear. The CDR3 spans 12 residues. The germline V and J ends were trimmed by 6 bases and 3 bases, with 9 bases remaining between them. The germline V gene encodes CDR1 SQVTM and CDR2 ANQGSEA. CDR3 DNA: TGCAGCGTCGACGCTAATGGAAACACCATATATTTT. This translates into CSVDANGNTIYF. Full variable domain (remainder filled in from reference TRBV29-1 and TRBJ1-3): SAVISQKPSRDICQRGTSLTIQCQVDSQVTMMFWYRQQPGQSLTLIATANQGSEATYESGFVIDKFPISRPNLTFSTLTVSNMSPEDSSIYLCSVDANGNTIYFGEGSWLTVV.

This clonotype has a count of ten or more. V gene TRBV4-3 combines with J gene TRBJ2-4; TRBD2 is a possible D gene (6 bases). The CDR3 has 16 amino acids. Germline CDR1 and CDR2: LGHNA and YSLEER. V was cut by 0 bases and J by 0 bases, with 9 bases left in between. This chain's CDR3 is CASSQEGGPAKNIQYF. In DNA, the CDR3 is TGCGCCAGCAGCCAAGAAGGAGGGCCAGCCAAAAACATTCAGTACTTC.

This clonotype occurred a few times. The chain's CDR3 is CASSQGTGQETQYF. The CDR3, as DNA: TGTGCCAGCAGCCAAGGGACAGGACAAGAGACCCAGTACTTC. V usage is TRBV11-3 and J usage is TRBJ2-5, with TRBD1 matching 8 bases. Per the germline V gene, CDR1 is SGHNT and CDR2 is YENEEA. V gave up 5 bases and J gave up 2 bases; unmatched junction bases: 4. The CDR3 sequence is 14 residues long.

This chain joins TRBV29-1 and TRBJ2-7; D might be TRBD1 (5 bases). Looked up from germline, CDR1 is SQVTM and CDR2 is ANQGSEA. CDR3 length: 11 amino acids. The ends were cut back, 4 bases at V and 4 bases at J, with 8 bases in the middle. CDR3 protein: CSVAGIYEQYF. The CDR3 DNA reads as TGCAGCGTTGCAGGGATATACGAGCAGTACTTC.

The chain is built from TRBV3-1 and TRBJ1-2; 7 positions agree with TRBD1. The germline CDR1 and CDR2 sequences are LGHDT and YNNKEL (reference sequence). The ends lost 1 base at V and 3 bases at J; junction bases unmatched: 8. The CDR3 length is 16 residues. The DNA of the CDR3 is TGTGCCAGCAGCCAAGTTCCTCGGGACAGCCACTATGGCTACACCTTC. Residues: CASSQVPRDSHYGYTF.

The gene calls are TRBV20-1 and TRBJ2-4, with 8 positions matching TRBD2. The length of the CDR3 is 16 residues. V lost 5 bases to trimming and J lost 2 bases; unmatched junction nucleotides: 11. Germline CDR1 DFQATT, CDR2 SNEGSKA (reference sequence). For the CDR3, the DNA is TGCAGTGCTCCCCTCCCGGGGGGGTGGTCCAAAAACATTCAGTACTTC. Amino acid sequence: CSAPLPGGWSKNIQYF.

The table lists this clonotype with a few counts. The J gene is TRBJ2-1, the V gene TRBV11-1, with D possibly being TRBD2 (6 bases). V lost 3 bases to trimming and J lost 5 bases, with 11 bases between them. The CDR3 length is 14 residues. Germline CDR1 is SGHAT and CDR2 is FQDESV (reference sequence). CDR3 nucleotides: TGTGCCAGCAGCTTGGTCGTAGCGGACAATGAGCAGTTCTTC. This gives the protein CASSLVVADNEQFF.

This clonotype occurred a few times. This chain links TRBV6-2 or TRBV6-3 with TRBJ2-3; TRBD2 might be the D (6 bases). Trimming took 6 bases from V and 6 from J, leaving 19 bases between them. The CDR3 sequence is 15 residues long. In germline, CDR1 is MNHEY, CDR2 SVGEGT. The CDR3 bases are TGTGCCAGCAGAATATTCAGCGGGCCCGGCGATACGCAGTATTTT. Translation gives CASRIFSGPGDTQYF.

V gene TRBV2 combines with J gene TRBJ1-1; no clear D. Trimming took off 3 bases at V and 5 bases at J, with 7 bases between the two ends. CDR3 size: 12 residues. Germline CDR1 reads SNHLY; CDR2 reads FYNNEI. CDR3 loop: CASSERVTEAFF. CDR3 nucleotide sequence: TGTGCCAGCAGTGAGCGAGTTACTGAAGCTTTCTTT.

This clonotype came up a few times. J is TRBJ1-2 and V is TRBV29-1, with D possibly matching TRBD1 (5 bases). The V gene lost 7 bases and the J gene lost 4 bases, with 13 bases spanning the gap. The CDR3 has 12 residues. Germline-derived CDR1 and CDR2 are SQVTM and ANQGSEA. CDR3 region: CSASAGSYGYTF. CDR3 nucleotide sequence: TGCAGCGCCTCGGCAGGGAGCTATGGCTACACCTTC.

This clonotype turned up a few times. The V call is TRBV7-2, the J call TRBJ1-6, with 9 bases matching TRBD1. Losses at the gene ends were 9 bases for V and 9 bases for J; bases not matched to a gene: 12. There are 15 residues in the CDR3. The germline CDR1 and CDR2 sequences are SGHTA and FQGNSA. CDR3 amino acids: CASDDWGQGFSPLHF. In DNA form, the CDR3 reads TGTGCCAGTGATGACTGGGGACAGGGCTTTTCACCCCTCCACTTT.

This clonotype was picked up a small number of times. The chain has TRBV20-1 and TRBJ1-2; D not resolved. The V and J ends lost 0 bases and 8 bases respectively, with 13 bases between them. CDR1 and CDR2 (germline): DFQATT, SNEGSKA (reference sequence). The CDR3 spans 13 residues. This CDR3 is CSARDVASDGYTF. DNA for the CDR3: TGCAGTGCTAGAGATGTCGCGTCGGACGGCTACACCTTC.

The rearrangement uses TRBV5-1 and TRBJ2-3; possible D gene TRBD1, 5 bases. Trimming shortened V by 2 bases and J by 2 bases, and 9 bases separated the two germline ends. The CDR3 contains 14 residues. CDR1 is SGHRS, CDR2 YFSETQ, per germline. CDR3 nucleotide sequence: TGCGCCAGCAGCTTAGGGGTGGTCACAGATACGCAGTATTTT. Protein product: CASSLGVVTDTQYF.

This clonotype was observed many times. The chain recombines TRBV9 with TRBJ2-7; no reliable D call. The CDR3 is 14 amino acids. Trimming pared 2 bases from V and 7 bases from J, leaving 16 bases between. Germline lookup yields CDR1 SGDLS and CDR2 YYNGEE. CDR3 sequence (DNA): TGTGCCAGCAGCGTCGCCCTCGCCTCTCAGGAGCAGTACTTC. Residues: CASSVALASQEQYF.

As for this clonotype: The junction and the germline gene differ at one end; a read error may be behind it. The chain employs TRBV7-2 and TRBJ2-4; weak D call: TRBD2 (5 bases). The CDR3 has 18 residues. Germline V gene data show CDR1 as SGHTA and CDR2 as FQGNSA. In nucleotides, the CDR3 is TGCACCGTCTTACCCAGGAGAAATCTCACGGCGGGCAAAAACATTCAGTACTTC. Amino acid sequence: CTVLPRRNLTAGKNIQYF.

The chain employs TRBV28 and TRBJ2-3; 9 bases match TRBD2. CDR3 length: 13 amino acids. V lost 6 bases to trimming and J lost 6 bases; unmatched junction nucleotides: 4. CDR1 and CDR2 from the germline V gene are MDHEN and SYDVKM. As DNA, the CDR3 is TGTGCCAGCAGGACTAGCGGCGTTGATACGCAGTATTTT. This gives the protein CASRTSGVDTQYF.

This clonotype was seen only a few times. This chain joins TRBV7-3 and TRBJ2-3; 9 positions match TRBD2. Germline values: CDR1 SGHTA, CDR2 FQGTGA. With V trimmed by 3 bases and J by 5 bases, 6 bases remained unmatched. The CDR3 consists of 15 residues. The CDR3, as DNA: TGTGCCAGCAGCTTGCGCGGGAGGGCCGTAGATACGCAGTATTTT. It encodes CASSLRGRAVDTQYF. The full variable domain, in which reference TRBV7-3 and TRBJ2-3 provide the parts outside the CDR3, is GAGVSQTPSNKVTEKGKYVELRCDPISGHTALYWYRQSLGQGPEFLIYFQGTGAADDSGLPNDRFFAVRPEGSVSTLKIQRTERGDSAVYLCASSLRGRAVDTQYFGPGTRLTVL.

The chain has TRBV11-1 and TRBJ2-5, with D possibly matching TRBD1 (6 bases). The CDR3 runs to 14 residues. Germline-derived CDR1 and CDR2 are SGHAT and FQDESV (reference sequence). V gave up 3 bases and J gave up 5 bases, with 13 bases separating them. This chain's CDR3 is CASSFLGGAETQYF. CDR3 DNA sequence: TGTGCCAGCAGCTTTCTTGGGGGCGCCGAGACCCAGTACTTC.

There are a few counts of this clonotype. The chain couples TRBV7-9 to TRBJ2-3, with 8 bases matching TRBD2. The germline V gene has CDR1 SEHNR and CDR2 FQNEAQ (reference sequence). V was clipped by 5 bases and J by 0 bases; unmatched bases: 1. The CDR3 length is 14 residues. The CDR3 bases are TGTGCCAGCAGCCCTAGCGGGAGCACAGATACGCAGTATTTT. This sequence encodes CASSPSGSTDTQYF. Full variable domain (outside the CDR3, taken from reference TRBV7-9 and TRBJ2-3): DTGVSQNPRHKITKRGQNVTFRCDPISEHNRLYWYRQTLGQGPEFLTYFQNEAQLEKSRLLSDRFSAERPKGSFSTLEIQRTEQGDSAMYLCASSPSGSTDTQYFGPGTRLTVL.